This paragraph reports one T cell receptor (beta chain). Its antigen specificity is not known. No base quality values were provided; no much bigger clone lies one nucleotide off. Instrument on record: Illumina HiSeq 1500. TCRdb reran the public reads through fastp at Q25 and MiXCR, keeping productive beta chains. CDR3 protein duplicates are merged, each entry listing the most common genes and DNA. This sample comprises some 150,000 distinct CDR3 sequences, 20% to 25% of them detected only once. The top ten clones comprise 11% of the sample. The data were taken from a study of T cell repertoires in cytomegalovirus infection (dated by TCRdb to 2018 to 2020). About the investigation overall: Donor HLA type was relevant to the analysis, because carriage of CMV infection together with the matching HLA type was indicated by public TCR beta signatures.

From the cysteine up to the phenylalanine, the CDR3 has a length of 13 residues. Only the CDR3 DNA is retained, 39 bases long and in frame from the first base. Cut back by 2 bases and 3 bases, the V and J ends lie 8 bases apart. From the germline V gene, CDR1 is SGHAT and CDR2 is FQNNGV. Here is what the overall study found, with its caveats: The ex vivo response was dominated by HLA-C-restricted CMV-specific TCR beta clonotypes, and the single most frequent clonotype in two of eight donors was supplied by these HLA-C-restricted clonotypes. Carriers of CMV infection plus the relevant HLA type were discriminated by the cumulative frequency of public TCR beta family members in the study cohort and in an independent roughly 400-donor cohort.

The sequencing sample was made of PBMCs. The receptor was isolated from a human donor in good health (CMV status not recorded). Some clones in this sample may be carry-over from other donors' samples. The sequence links TRBV11-2 to TRBJ2-7; the D gene identity is not certain. The CDR3 here reads CASSLSSNYEQYF. The nucleotide sequence reads as follows: TGTGCCAGCAGCTTAAGTTCCAACTACGAGCAGTACTTC.